Below are 30 T cell receptor beta chains sequenced from a single sample in a study of T-cell reconstitution after alpha-beta-depleted transplantation in children. It was with unique molecular identifiers that the TCRbeta library was prepared. TCRdb used MiXCR to reprocess the PCR reads, holding one entry per CDR3 protein. The sample consists of more than 200,000 distinct CDR3 sequences, 20% to 30% of them appearing once. Sequenced material: PBMCs, mostly from graft donor cells, taken 360 days after TCRalphabeta/CD19-depleted stem cell transplant. The receptor set was obtained from a female patient between 2 and 15 years old who had a stem cell transplant for congenital amegakaryocytic thrombocytopenia, so the T cells may come from the graft donor.

This clonotype was counted a few times. The chain combines TRBV20-1 with TRBJ2-2, with a tentative D call TRBD2 (5 bases). The CDR3 sequence is 14 residues long. Germline V gene sequence: CDR1 DFQATT, CDR2 SNEGSKA (reference sequence). The germline V and J ends were trimmed by 5 bases and 6 bases, with 16 bases remaining between them. The CDR3 coding sequence is TGCAGTGCTGTTGGTGGGAGTAAGTCCGGGGAGCTGTTTTTT. It yields the protein CSAVGGSKSGELFF.

V and J are TRBV29-1 and TRBJ2-5; 7 bases fit TRBD1. The CDR3 contains 13 residues. In germline, CDR1 is SQVTM, CDR2 ANQGSEA. With V trimmed by 6 bases and J by 0 bases, 4 bases remained unmatched. The CDR3 DNA reads TGCAGCGTGTTGACAGGGAACCAAGAGACCCAGTACTTC. This translates into CSVLTGNQETQYF.

The chain combines TRBV5-1 with TRBJ1-4, with D unclear. Trimming cost V 0 bases and J 3 bases, with 9 bases left between them. The germline gives CDR1 SGHRS, CDR2 YFSETQ. This CDR3 is 15 amino acids long. The CDR3 DNA follows: TGCGCCAGCAGCTTGGTGGCTGGGGCTAATGAAAAACTGTTTTTT. This sequence encodes CASSLVAGANEKLFF.

This clonotype has a handful of counts. V is TRBV5-1 and J is TRBJ1-2; D unresolved. Trimming shortened V by 0 bases and J by 5 bases, and 11 bases separated the two germline ends. The CDR3 totals 14 residues. Per germline, CDR1 SGHRS and CDR2 YFSETQ. The CDR3 loop is CASSLAGKAYGYTF. The CDR3 DNA is TGCGCCAGCAGCTTGGCGGGGAAGGCGTATGGCTACACCTTC.

The CDR3 bases are TGTGCCAGCAGGGGACAGGGGGCTAGCTCCTACGAGCAGTACTTC. Translation gives CASRGQGASSYEQYF. The rearrangement uses TRBV27 and TRBJ2-7; the match to TRBD1 covers 12 bases. The length of the CDR3 is 15 residues. Germline V gene sequence: CDR1 MNHEY, CDR2 SMNVEV (reference sequence). V lost 6 bases and J lost 0; bases outside the gene matches: 3.

This clonotype appeared many times. This chain connects TRBV4-3 to TRBJ2-7; 9 nucleotides agree with TRBD2. Germline CDR1 LGHNA, CDR2 YSLEER. There are 16 residues in the CDR3. Unmatched junction bases numbered 6, after V lost 1 base and J lost 2 bases. The DNA for the CDR3 is TGCGCCAGCAGCCAAGGGCGGGAGGGGTACCCCTACGAGCAGTACTTC. Encoded protein: CASSQGREGYPYEQYF.

This clonotype was seen only a few times. This chain connects TRBV28 to TRBJ1-6; TRBD1 is a possible D gene (5 bases). Trimming took 1 base from V and 8 from J, leaving 12 bases between them. Germline V gene data show CDR1 as MDHEN and CDR2 as SYDVKM. The CDR3 spans 15 residues. The CDR3 DNA reads TGTGCCAGCAGTTTATTGGAGGGGAGCCATTCACCCCTCCACTTT. Translation: CASSLLEGSHSPLHF.

In this sample, this clonotype turned up a few times. The chain combines TRBV20-1 with TRBJ2-2; D may match TRBD1 or TRBD2 (5 bases each). Trimming took 4 bases from V and 1 from J, leaving 7 bases between them. CDR1 and CDR2 from the germline V gene are DFQATT and SNEGSKA (reference sequence). This CDR3 has 13 amino acids. CDR3 sequence (DNA): TGCAGTGCTACGGGACGGAACACCGGGGAGCTGTTTTTT. Its protein is CSATGRNTGELFF.

This clonotype occurred once. The V call is TRBV28, the J call TRBJ1-3; D not resolved. Germline CDR1 and CDR2: MDHEN and SYDVKM. There are 13 residues in the CDR3. The CDR3 bases are TGTGCTGCCGCAGAGGTCTCTGGAAACACCATATATTTT. Translated: CAAAEVSGNTIYF.

This chain uses TRBV10-2 with TRBJ2-7, with D maybe TRBD2 (6 bases). This CDR3 comprises 13 residues. Trimming cost V 7 bases and J 2 bases, with 12 bases left between them. Germline lookup yields CDR1 WSHSY and CDR2 SAAADI. This CDR3 reads CASKRDFAYEQYF. The CDR3 DNA sequence: TGCGCCAGCAAACGGGACTTTGCCTACGAGCAGTACTTC.

The chain recombines TRBV18 with TRBJ2-1; 10 bases are shared with TRBD2. CDR1 and CDR2 from the germline V gene are KGHSH and LQKENI. The ends lost 0 bases at V and 5 bases at J; junction bases unmatched: 7. CDR3 length equals 17 residues. The CDR3 here is CASSPPRLAGVDNEQFF. The CDR3 DNA reads as TGTGCCAGCTCACCACCAAGGCTAGCGGGAGTCGACAATGAGCAGTTCTTC.

This clonotype has just a few counts. The chain joins TRBV16 to TRBJ1-1; tentatively, D is TRBD1 (6 bases). This CDR3 spans 13 amino acids. V was trimmed by 2 bases and J by 8 bases, leaving 12 bases between them. Germline loops: CDR1 KGHSY, CDR2 FQNENV. The CDR3 DNA is TGTGCCAGCAGCCAAGGAGGGGGGAGCGAAGCTTTCTTT. Its protein product is CASSQGGGSEAFF. Filled out from reference TRBV16 and TRBJ1-1, the complete variable domain reads GEEVAQTPKHLVRGEGQKAKLYCAPIKGHSYVFWYQQVLKNEFKFLISFQNENVFDETGMPKERFSAKCLPNSPCSLEIQATKLEDSAVYFCASSQGGGSEAFFGQGTRLTVV.

CDR3 sequence (DNA): TGTGCCAGCTCACCAACAGGGCACGATCAGCCCCAGCATTTT. Residues: CASSPTGHDQPQHF. The V gene is TRBV18, the J gene TRBJ1-5, with D possibly being TRBD1 (6 bases). The CDR3 runs 14 residues. The V end was cut by 2 bases, the J end by 5 bases, with 10 bases between. The V gene's germline CDR1 is KGHSH and CDR2 LQKENI.

The chain uses TRBV4-1 and TRBJ2-1; TRBD2 is a possible D gene (6 bases). CDR3 size: 15 residues. The V and J ends lost 4 bases and 3 bases respectively, with 13 bases between them. Germline lookup yields CDR1 MGHRA and CDR2 YSYEKL. In nucleotides, the CDR3 is TGCGCCAGCAGCCCGAGGACTACTTACTACAATGAGCAGTTCTTC. It translates to CASSPRTTYYNEQFF.

The V gene is TRBV4-2, the J gene TRBJ2-1; 8 bases map to TRBD2. Germline V CDR1 and CDR2: LGHNA, YNFKEQ. This CDR3 is 15 amino acids long. V shed 4 bases and J 8 bases; nucleotides not matched to a gene: 10. Here the CDR3 DNA reads TGTGCCAGCAGCCGCACAGCCGGGACTAGAGATGAGCAGTTCTTC. Protein: CASSRTAGTRDEQFF.

This clonotype was counted between two and nine times. V is TRBV12-3 or TRBV12-4 and J is TRBJ2-3; D tentatively fits TRBD1 or TRBD2 (5 bases each). Deletions cut 3 bases from V and 0 bases from J, with 10 bases between. This CDR3 contains 15 residues. CDR3: CASSLGETSTDTQYF. CDR3 nucleotides: TGTGCCAGCAGTTTGGGGGAAACTAGCACAGATACGCAGTATTTT.

The chain combines TRBV7-7 with TRBJ2-3; a weak D match, TRBD1 (6 bases). The CDR3 covers 15 residues. Germline loops: CDR1 SSHAT, CDR2 FNYEAQ (reference sequence). Trimming took off 3 bases at V and 6 bases at J, with 16 bases between the two ends. The CDR3 loop is CASSFGRSGDDTQYF. In DNA, the CDR3 is TGTGCCAGCAGCTTCGGACGCTCAGGGGATGATACGCAGTATTTT.

On this clonotype itself: A much larger clone sits a single nucleotide away, making a read error possible. Here the CDR3 DNA reads TGTGCCAGCAGCCAAGAGGGACTAGCGAGTTACGATGAGCAGTTCTTC. Residues: CASSQEGLASYDEQFF. The chain uses TRBV4-2 and TRBJ2-1; 10 bases map to TRBD2. Trimming took 0 bases from V and 8 from J; bases not matched to a gene: 7. The CDR3 has 16 residues. Germline CDR1 and CDR2: LGHNA and YNFKEQ.

V gene TRBV12-3 or TRBV12-4 combines with J gene TRBJ2-4; D is ambiguous. V was trimmed by 3 bases and J by 0 bases, leaving 6 bases between them. The length of the CDR3 is 14 residues. DNA for the CDR3: TGTGCCAGCAGTTTTATGGGAGCCAAAAACATTCAGTACTTC. Translating it yields CASSFMGAKNIQYF.

This clonotype appeared many times. The J gene is TRBJ2-2, the V gene TRBV12-3 or TRBV12-4; no firm D call. The CDR3 is 13 residues long. Trimming cost V 2 bases and J 2 bases, with 3 bases left between them. The CDR3 sequence: CASSLQNTGELFF. In nucleotides, the CDR3 is TGTGCCAGCAGTTTACAAAACACCGGGGAGCTGTTTTTT.

This clonotype came up a few times. This chain connects TRBV12-3 or TRBV12-4 to TRBJ2-7; D is unclear. Trimming cost V 6 bases and J 4 bases, with 13 bases left between them. There are 13 residues in the CDR3. The CDR3 bases are TGTGCCAGCAGCCCCCCGGGTCCTTACGAGCAGTACTTC. This codes for CASSPPGPYEQYF.

This clonotype was seen more than once but under ten times. This chain uses TRBV20-1 with TRBJ2-7; 10 bases map to TRBD2. Trimming took 4 bases from V and 4 from J; bases not matched to a gene: 10. The CDR3 contains 15 residues. CDR1 is DFQATT and CDR2 is SNEGSKA in the germline V gene (reference sequence). The CDR3 here is CSATRPAGGLYEQYF. The CDR3 nucleotides read TGCAGTGCTACTCGTCCAGCGGGAGGGTTGTACGAGCAGTACTTC.

The V gene is TRBV12-3 or TRBV12-4, the J gene TRBJ2-3; D is perhaps TRBD1 or TRBD2 (5 bases each). V gave up 6 bases and J gave up 9 bases, with 16 bases separating them. This CDR3 has 13 residues. CDR3 nucleotide sequence: TGTGCCAGCAGCCATGACTGGGACGAGACGCAGTATTTT. It yields the protein CASSHDWDETQYF.

The chain employs TRBV2 and TRBJ2-1; 8 bases are a match to TRBD1. From germline, CDR1 is SNHLY and CDR2 FYNNEI. The V gene end was trimmed by 6 bases and the J gene end by 8 bases; junction bases not matched to a gene: 15. The CDR3 contains 16 residues. The CDR3 loop is CASRQRPDRVVDEQFF. DNA of the CDR3: TGTGCCAGCAGGCAAAGACCGGACAGGGTAGTTGATGAGCAGTTCTTC.

This chain links TRBV7-9 with TRBJ2-4; 9 nucleotides agree with TRBD2. Germline assignment: CDR1 SEHNR and CDR2 FQNEAQ (reference sequence). The junction had 5 bases not matched to a gene; V was cut back by 5 bases and J by 9 bases. This CDR3 region has 13 residues. In nucleotides, the CDR3 is TGTGCCAGCAGCCGACGGCGGGAGGGCATTCAGTACTTC. Amino acids: CASSRRREGIQYF. Variable domain in full (rest from reference TRBV7-9 and TRBJ2-4): DTGVSQNPRHKITKRGQNVTFRCDPISEHNRLYWYRQTLGQGPEFLTYFQNEAQLEKSRLLSDRFSAERPKGSFSTLEIQRTEQGDSAMYLCASSRRREGIQYFGAGTRLSVL.

This chain links TRBV27 with TRBJ2-3; D uncertain. This CDR3 region has 14 residues. In germline, CDR1 is MNHEY, CDR2 SMNVEV (reference sequence). The V end lost 2 bases, the J end lost 0 bases, and 6 bases lay between the germline ends. CDR3 in DNA: TGTGCCAGCAGTTTAAAGGTCAGCACAGATACGCAGTATTTT. Its translation is CASSLKVSTDTQYF.

The sample holds a few counts of this clonotype. The chain employs TRBV5-6 and TRBJ1-4; D is unclear. Germline V gives CDR1 SGHDT, CDR2 YYEEEE. This CDR3 spans 15 amino acids. V shed 4 bases and J shed 0 bases, with 10 bases lying between them. The CDR3, as DNA: TGTGCCAGCAGCCCTGCAGCTACAACTAATGAAAAACTGTTTTTT. Translated, it gives CASSPAATTNEKLFF. The full variable domain, rest sourced from reference TRBV5-6 and TRBJ1-4, is DAGVTQSPTHLIKTRGQQVTLRCSPKSGHDTVSWYQQALGQGPQFIFQYYEEEERQRGNFPDRFSGHQFPNYSSELNVNALLLGDSALYLCASSPAATTNEKLFFGSGTQLSVL.

The V call is TRBV6-6, the J call TRBJ2-2; D is uncertain. Trimming cost V 0 bases and J 8 bases, with 4 bases left between them. The CDR3 runs to 12 residues. The germline V gene encodes CDR1 MNHNY and CDR2 SVGAGI (reference sequence). The CDR3 DNA sequence: TGTGCCAGCAGTTACTCCGGGGGGGAGCTGTTTTTT. It specifies CASSYSGGELFF.

This clonotype was observed a handful of times. The rearrangement uses TRBV25-1 and TRBJ2-7, with 9 positions matching TRBD1. This CDR3 has 16 amino acids. Germline V gene sequence: CDR1 MGHDK, CDR2 SYGVNS. V gave up 1 base and J gave up 2 bases; unmatched junction bases: 6. The CDR3 reads CASSESGQGIPYEQYF. The DNA for the CDR3 is TGTGCCAGCAGTGAATCGGGACAGGGTATCCCCTACGAGCAGTACTTC.

This chain links TRBV20-1 with TRBJ1-1; maybe TRBD1 (6 bases). The CDR3 spans 12 residues. From germline, CDR1 is DFQATT and CDR2 SNEGSKA (reference sequence). Trimming stripped 6 bases from V and 0 bases from J, with 8 bases between. The CDR3 DNA reads TGCAGTGCATGGGACATGAACACTGAAGCTTTCTTT. Its protein product is CSAWDMNTEAFF.